This T cell receptor (beta chain) originates from a study of a mutant IDH1 vaccine in newly diagnosed glioma. Study-wide results and limits: Patients mounted vaccine-induced immune responses in 90% to 95% of cases.

The time point here: week 35, safety follow-up. Topical imiquimod accompanied each vaccine dose, which consisted of 300 ug of mutant IDH1 20-mer peptide. The patients received vaccinations eight times, in weeks 1, 3, 5, 7, 11, 15, 19 and 23. Details on this clone: Antigen unknown.

Measured with immunoSEQ multiplex PCR; TCRdb has only the in-frame clones, and not every one. The data contain 58,000 or so clones, approximately 87% of them singletons. CDR1 is SGHTA, CDR2 FQGTGA, per germline. V gave up 6 bases and J gave up 1 base, with 9 bases separating them. The CDR3 runs to 13 residues. The chain uses TRBV7-3 and TRBJ1-1, with a possible D match to TRBD1 (6 bases). The material sequenced was PBMCs, taken from a glioma patient whose treatment included an IDH1 peptide vaccine. This TCR was recovered from a man between 35 and 55 years old with glioma. DNA of the CDR3: TGTGCCAGCAGGTTGGGACAGAACACTGAAGCTTTCTTT. Translation: CASRLGQNTEAFF.